This TCR beta chain comes out of a study of beta chain features in type 1 diabetes. Points from the study as a whole: Across all four CD4+ subsets, people with type 1 diabetes showed modestly shorter TCRB CDR3s.

Investigators reverse transcribed all isolated RNA, so they sequenced expressed TCRB transcripts. The data were produced by immunoSEQ multiplex PCR, yet TCRdb's version contains in-frame clones alone and is incomplete. This sample has more than 300,000 clones, with approximately 10% found just once. About this clone itself: As yet, its antigen is unknown.

This CDR3 is 10 amino acids long. V was pared by 8 bases and J by 3 bases, with 4 bases between. Per the germline V gene, CDR1 is SEHNR and CDR2 is FQNEAQ (reference sequence). This TCR was recovered from a young man with type 1 diabetes. Sequenced input: central memory CD4+ T cells from blood. V usage is TRBV7-9 and J usage is TRBJ2-5; D is ambiguous. In DNA, the CDR3 is TGTGCCAGCGAAAAAGAGACCCAGTACTTC. Translated, it gives CASEKETQYF. The full variable domain, rest sourced from reference TRBV7-9 and TRBJ2-5, is DTGVSQNPRHKITKRGQNVTFRCDPISEHNRLYWYRQTLGQGPEFLTYFQNEAQLEKSRLLSDRFSAERPKGSFSTLEIQRTEQGDSAMYLCASEKETQYFGPGTRLLVL.